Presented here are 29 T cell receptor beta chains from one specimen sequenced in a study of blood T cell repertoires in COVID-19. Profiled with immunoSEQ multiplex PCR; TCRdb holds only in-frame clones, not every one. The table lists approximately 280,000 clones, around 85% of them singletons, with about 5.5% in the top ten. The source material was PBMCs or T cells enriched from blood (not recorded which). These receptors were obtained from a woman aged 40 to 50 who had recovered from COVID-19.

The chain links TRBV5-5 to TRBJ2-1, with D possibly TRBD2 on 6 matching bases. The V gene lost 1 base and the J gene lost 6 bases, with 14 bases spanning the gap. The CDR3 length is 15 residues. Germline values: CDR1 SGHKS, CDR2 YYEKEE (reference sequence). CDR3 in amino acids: CASSLSAGLANEQFF. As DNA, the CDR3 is TGTGCCAGCAGCTTGTCGGCGGGACTCGCCAATGAGCAGTTCTTC.

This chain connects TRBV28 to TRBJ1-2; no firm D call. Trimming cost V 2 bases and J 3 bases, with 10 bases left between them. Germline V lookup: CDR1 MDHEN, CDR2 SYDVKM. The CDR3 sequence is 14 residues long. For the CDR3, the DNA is TGTGCCAGCAGTTTACCAGGAAGACACTATGGCTACACCTTC. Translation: CASSLPGRHYGYTF.

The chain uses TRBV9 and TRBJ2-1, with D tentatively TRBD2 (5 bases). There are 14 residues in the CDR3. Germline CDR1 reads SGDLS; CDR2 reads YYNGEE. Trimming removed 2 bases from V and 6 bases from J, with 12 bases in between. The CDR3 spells CASSVAGRSNEQFF. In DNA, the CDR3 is TGTGCCAGCAGCGTTGCGGGTCGGAGCAATGAGCAGTTCTTC.

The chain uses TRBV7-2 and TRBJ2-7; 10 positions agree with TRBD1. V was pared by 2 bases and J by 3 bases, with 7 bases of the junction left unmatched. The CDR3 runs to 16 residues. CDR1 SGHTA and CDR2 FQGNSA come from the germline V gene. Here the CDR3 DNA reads TGTGCCAGCAGCTTATTAGGGACAGGGGACCTCTACGAGCAGTACTTC. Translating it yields CASSLLGTGDLYEQYF.

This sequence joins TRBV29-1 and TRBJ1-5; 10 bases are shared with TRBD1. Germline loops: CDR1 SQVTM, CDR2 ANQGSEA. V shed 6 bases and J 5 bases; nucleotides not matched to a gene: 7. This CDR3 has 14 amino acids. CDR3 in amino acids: CSVADRGLDQPQHF. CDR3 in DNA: TGCAGCGTGGCAGACAGGGGGCTTGATCAGCCCCAGCATTTT.

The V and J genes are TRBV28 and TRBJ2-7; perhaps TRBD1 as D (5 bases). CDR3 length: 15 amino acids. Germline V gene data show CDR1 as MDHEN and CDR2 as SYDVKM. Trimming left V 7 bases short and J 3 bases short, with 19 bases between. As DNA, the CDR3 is TGTGCCAGCACCCCGTCGTCGGCAGGGATCTACGAGCAGTACTTC. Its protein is CASTPSSAGIYEQYF.

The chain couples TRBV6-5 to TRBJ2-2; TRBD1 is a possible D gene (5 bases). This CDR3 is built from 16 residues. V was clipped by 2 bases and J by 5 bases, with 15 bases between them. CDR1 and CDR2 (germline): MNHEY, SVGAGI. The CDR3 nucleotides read TGTGCCAGCAGTTACCGAGCAGGGTTCAGTACCGGGGAGCTGTTTTTT. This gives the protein CASSYRAGFSTGELFF.

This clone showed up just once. CDR3 nucleotides: TGTGCCAGCAGCCGGTGGGACAGGGAGACAGATACGCAGTATTTT. This translates into CASSRWDRETDTQYF. The chain carries TRBV5-6 and TRBJ2-3; 9 bases are a match to TRBD1. The CDR3 totals 15 residues. In germline, CDR1 is SGHDT, CDR2 YYEEEE. The junction had 6 bases not matched to a gene; V was cut back by 4 bases and J by 3 bases. The full variable domain, its missing parts supplied by reference TRBV5-6 and TRBJ2-3, is DAGVTQSPTHLIKTRGQQVTLRCSPKSGHDTVSWYQQALGQGPQFIFQYYEEEERQRGNFPDRFSGHQFPNYSSELNVNALLLGDSALYLCASSRWDRETDTQYFGPGTRLTVL.

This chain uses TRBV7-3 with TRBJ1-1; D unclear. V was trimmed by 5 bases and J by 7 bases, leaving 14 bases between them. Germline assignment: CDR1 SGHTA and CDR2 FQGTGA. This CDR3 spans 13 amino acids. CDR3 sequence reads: CASSPFVLREAFF. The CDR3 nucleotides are TGTGCCAGCAGCCCCTTTGTATTGCGTGAAGCTTTCTTT.

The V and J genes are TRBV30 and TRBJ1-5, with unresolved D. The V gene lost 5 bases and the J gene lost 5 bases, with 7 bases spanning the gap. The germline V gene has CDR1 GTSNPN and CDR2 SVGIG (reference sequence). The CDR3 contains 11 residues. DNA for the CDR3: TGTGCCTGGGGACTATATCAGCCCCAGCATTTT. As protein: CAWGLYQPQHF.

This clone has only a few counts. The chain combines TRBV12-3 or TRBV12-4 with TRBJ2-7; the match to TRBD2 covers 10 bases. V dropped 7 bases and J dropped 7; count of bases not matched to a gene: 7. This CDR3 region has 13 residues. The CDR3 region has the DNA TGTGCCAGCACCACTTTGGGACTAGCGGAGCAGTACTTC. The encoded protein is CASTTLGLAEQYF.

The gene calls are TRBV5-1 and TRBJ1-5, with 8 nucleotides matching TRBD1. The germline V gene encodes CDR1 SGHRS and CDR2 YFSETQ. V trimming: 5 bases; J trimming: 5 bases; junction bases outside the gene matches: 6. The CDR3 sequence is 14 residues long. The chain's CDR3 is CASSLGTGDQPQHF. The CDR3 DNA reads TGCGCCAGCAGTCTAGGGACAGGTGATCAGCCCCAGCATTTT.

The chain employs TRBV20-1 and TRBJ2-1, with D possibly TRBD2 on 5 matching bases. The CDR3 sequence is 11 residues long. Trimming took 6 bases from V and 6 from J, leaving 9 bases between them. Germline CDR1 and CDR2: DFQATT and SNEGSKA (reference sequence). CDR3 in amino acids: CSAWGVNEQFF. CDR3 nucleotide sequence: TGCAGTGCATGGGGAGTCAATGAGCAGTTCTTC.

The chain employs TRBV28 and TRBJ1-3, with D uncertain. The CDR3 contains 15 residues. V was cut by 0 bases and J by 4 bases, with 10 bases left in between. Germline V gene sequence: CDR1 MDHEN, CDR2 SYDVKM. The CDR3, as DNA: TGTGCCAGCAGTTTATGGGCAGCGGGAGGAAACACCATATATTTT. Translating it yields CASSLWAAGGNTIYF.

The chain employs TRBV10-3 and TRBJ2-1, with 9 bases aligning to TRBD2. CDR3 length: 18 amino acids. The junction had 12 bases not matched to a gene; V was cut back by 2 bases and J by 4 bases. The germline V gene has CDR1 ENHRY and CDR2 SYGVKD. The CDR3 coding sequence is TGTGCCATCAGTGAGGCTCCTCCGGGGGGACTAGCTTACAATGAGCAGTTCTTC. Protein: CAISEAPPGGLAYNEQFF.

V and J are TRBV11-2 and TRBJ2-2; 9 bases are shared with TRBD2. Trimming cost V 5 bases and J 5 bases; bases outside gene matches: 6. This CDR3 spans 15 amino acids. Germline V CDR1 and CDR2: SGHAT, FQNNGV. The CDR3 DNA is TGTGCCAGCAGCCCCCCGGGACTAGCTACCGGGGAGCTGTTTTTT. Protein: CASSPPGLATGELFF.

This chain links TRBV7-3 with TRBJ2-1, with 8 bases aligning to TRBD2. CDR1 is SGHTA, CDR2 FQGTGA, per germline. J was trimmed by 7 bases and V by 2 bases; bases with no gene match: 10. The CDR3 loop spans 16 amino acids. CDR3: CASSLSSGSGRNEQFF. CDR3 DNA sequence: TGTGCCAGCAGCTTATCCAGCGGGAGCGGACGGAATGAGCAGTTCTTC.

The CDR3, as DNA: TGTGCCAGCAGCTCACCCCTTCGGGGCAGGGGTTATGAGCAGTTCTTC. Translation gives CASSSPLRGRGYEQFF. The chain recombines TRBV7-9 with TRBJ2-1, with a possible D match to TRBD1 (6 bases). CDR1 and CDR2 (germline): SEHNR, FQNEAQ (reference sequence). With 4 bases removed from V and 8 bases from J, the gap between germline ends came to 21 bases. CDR3 length equals 16 residues.

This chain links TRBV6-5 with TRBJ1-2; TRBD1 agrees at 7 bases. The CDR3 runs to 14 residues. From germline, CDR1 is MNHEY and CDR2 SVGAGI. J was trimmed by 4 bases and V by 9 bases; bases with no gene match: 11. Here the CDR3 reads CASCRQGGSYGYTF. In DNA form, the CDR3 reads TGTGCCAGTTGTCGACAGGGTGGGTCCTATGGCTACACCTTC.

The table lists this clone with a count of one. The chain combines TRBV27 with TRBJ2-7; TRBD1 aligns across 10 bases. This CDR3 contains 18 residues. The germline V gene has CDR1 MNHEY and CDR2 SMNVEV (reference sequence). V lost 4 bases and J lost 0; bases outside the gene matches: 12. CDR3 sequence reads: CASSSQPPGQGGSYEQYF. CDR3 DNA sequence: TGTGCCAGCAGTTCCCAACCTCCCGGACAGGGGGGCTCCTACGAGCAGTACTTC.

The CDR3 DNA follows: TGTGCCAGCTCGGTAGGGGCGGGGCAGGGCTCTGGGGCCAACGTCCTGACTTTC. Protein: CASSVGAGQGSGANVLTF. The J gene is TRBJ2-6, the V gene TRBV9, with a weak D call TRBD2 (6 bases). V lost 7 bases and J lost 0, with 20 bases in between. This CDR3 has 18 amino acids. Germline assignment: CDR1 SGDLS and CDR2 YYNGEE.

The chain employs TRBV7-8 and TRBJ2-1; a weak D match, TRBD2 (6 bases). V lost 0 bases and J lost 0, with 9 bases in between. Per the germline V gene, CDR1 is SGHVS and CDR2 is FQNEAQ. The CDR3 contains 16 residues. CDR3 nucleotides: TGTGCCAGCAGCTTAGCGAATAGCGGCTCCTACAATGAGCAGTTCTTC. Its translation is CASSLANSGSYNEQFF.

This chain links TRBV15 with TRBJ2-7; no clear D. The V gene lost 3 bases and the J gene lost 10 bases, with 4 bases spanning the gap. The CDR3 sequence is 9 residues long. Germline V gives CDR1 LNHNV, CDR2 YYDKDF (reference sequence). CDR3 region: CATSSQQYF. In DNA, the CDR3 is TGTGCCACCAGCAGCCAACAGTACTTC.

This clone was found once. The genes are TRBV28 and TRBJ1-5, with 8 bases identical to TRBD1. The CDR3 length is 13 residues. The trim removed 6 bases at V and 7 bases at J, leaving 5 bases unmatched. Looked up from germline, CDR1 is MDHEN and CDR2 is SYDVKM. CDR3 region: CASRLQGDQPQHF. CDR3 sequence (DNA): TGTGCCAGCAGGTTACAGGGGGACCAGCCCCAGCATTTT.

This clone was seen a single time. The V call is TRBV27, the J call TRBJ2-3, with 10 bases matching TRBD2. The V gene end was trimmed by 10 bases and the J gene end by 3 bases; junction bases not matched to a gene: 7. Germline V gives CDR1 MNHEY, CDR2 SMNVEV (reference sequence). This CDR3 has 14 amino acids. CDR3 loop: CATSLAGQTDTQYF. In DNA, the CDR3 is TGTGCCACCTCACTAGCGGGACAAACAGATACGCAGTATTTT.

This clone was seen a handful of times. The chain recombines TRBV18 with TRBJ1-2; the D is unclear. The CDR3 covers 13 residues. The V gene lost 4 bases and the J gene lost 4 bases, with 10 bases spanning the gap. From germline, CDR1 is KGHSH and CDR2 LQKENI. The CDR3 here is CASSQMEFYGYTF. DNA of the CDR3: TGTGCCAGCTCACAAATGGAGTTCTATGGCTACACCTTC. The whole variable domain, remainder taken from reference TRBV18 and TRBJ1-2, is NAGVMQNPRHLVRRRGQEARLRCSPMKGHSHVYWYRQLPEEGLKFMVYLQKENIIDESGMPKERFSAEFPKEGPSILRIQQVVRGDSAAYFCASSQMEFYGYTFGSGTRLTVV.

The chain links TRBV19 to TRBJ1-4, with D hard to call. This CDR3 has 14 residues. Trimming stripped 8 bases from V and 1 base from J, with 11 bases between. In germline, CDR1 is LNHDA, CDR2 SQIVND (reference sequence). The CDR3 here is CASSDGGTNEKLFF. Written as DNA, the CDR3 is TGTGCCAGTTCAGATGGCGGAACTAATGAAAAACTGTTTTTT.

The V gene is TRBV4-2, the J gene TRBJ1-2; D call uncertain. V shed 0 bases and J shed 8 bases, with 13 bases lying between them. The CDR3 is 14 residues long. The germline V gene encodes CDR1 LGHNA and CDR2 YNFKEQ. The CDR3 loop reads CASSQDVEGRGYTF. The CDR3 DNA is TGTGCCAGCAGCCAAGATGTGGAGGGTCGGGGCTACACCTTC.

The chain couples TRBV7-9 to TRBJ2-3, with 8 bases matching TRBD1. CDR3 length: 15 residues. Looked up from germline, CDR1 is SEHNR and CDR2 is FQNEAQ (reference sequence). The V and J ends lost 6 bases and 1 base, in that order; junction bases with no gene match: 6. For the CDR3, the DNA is TGTGCCAGCAGACTGGGACAGGCCCGCACAGATACGCAGTATTTT. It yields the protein CASRLGQARTDTQYF.